This entry lists 9 T cell receptor beta chains sequenced from one sample in a study of chemoradiotherapy in HPV16-positive cancers. Generated by immunoSEQ multiplex PCR, the TCRdb table keeps only in-frame clones and is missing some. This sample has several thousand clones; roughly 80% occur once, and the top ten carry approximately 6.8%. Sequencing was performed on tumor tissue, taken from a patient who underwent chemoradiotherapy. These receptors were collected from a human donor with HPV-associated anogenital cancer.

This clone was counted between two and nine times. This CDR3 is also generated by other DNA sequences in the sample. J is TRBJ2-6 and V is TRBV5-1; D remains unclear. This CDR3 spans 14 amino acids. The V end was cut by 0 bases, the J end by 1 base, with 2 bases between. Per the germline V gene, CDR1 is SGHRS and CDR2 is YFSETQ. As DNA, the CDR3 is TGCGCCAGCAGCTTGGCATCTGGGGCCAACGTCCTGACTTTC. It specifies CASSLASGANVLTF.

CDR3 in amino acids: CASSLEGLTDGYTF. Written as DNA, the CDR3 is TGTGCCAGCAGTTTGGAGGGGCTCACAGACGGCTACACCTTC. The chain is built from TRBV28 and TRBJ1-2, with a tentative D call TRBD1 (5 bases). CDR3 length equals 14 residues. Germline CDR1 reads MDHEN; CDR2 reads SYDVKM. With 3 bases removed from V and 8 bases from J, the gap between germline ends came to 16 bases.

J is TRBJ2-1 and V is TRBV19; TRBD1 is a possible D gene (6 bases). The ends were cut back, 5 bases at V and 4 bases at J, with 15 bases in the middle. The germline CDR1 and CDR2 sequences are LNHDA and SQIVND (reference sequence). The CDR3 runs to 15 residues. The DNA for the CDR3 is TGTGCCAGTAGTTTCAGGACAGCAAAGTACAATGAGCAGTTCTTC. Its translation: CASSFRTAKYNEQFF.

The chain recombines TRBV7-2 with TRBJ1-1, with D perhaps TRBD1 (6 bases). Germline CDR1 is SGHTA and CDR2 is FQGNSA. V was cut by 4 bases and J by 4 bases, with 13 bases left in between. This CDR3 spans 14 amino acids. In nucleotides, the CDR3 is TGTGCCAGCAGCTCACAGGGCCCCCCCACTGAAGCTTTCTTT. Its protein product is CASSSQGPPTEAFF.

The rearrangement uses TRBV11-2 and TRBJ2-5; weak D call: TRBD1 (6 bases). The J call could be wrong; TRBJ2-7 is a better fit for the DNA end. This CDR3 is 13 amino acids long. Germline CDR1 SGHAT, CDR2 FQNNGV. The CDR3 nucleotides are TGTGCCAGCAGTCTCCAGGGGTCCTACGAGCAGTACTTC. Residues: CASSLQGSYEQYF.

A few counts support this clone. This chain joins TRBV28 and TRBJ2-7; the D is unclear. Deletions cut 8 bases from V and 2 bases from J, with 7 bases between. Germline V lookup: CDR1 MDHEN, CDR2 SYDVKM. The length of the CDR3 is 11 residues. The CDR3 coding sequence is TGTGCCAGCGGGCAGGCCTACGAGCAGTACTTC. It specifies CASGQAYEQYF.

This clone was picked up a small number of times. The J gene is TRBJ2-5, the V gene TRBV11-3, with 9 bases matching TRBD1. The V and J ends lost 5 bases and 1 base, in that order; junction bases with no gene match: 2. Germline CDR1 and CDR2: SGHNT and YENEEA. This CDR3 has 14 amino acids. Written as DNA, the CDR3 is TGTGCCAGCAGCCAGGGACAGGGCCAAGAGACCCAGTACTTC. Protein: CASSQGQGQETQYF.

The V gene is TRBV6-1, the J gene TRBJ2-7, with D hard to call. Germline CDR1 reads MNHNS; CDR2 reads SASEGT. Trimming shortened V by 2 bases and J by 0 bases, and 11 bases separated the two germline ends. The CDR3 has 15 residues. CDR3 protein: CASSERDESSYEQYF. The CDR3 DNA sequence: TGTGCCAGCAGTGAAAGAGACGAGAGCTCCTACGAGCAGTACTTC.

The genes are TRBV7-2 and TRBJ2-7, with 7 bases lining up with TRBD2. The CDR3 is made up of 14 amino acids. Trimming cost V 5 bases and J 2 bases; bases outside gene matches: 6. The germline gives CDR1 SGHTA, CDR2 FQGNSA. The CDR3 DNA sequence: TGTGCCAGCAGCAATGGGCTAGCGGCCTACGAGCAGTACTTC. Translating gives CASSNGLAAYEQYF.